The rows below give T cell receptor beta chains drawn from one sample of a study of blood T cell repertoires in COVID-19. Measured with immunoSEQ multiplex PCR; TCRdb has only the in-frame clones, and not every one. Of 400,000 or so clones in the sample, around 90% were seen once. The specimen sequenced was PBMCs or T cells enriched from blood (not recorded which). All receptors come from a woman in her forties with acute COVID-19. Both conserved end residues are part of each CDR3. Each record gives: J gene, V gene, D gene, clone size, CDR3 protein, CDR3 DNA. D genes are given only for firm matches. Clone size, where shown, is once, few, many, or a class for clones that have expanded.

j_call: TRBJ1-6
v_call: TRBV7-9
d_call: -
clone_size: -
cdr3_aa: CASSLTGFTLHF
cdr3_nt: TGTGCCAGCAGCCTGACGGGTTTCACCCTCCACTTT

j_call: TRBJ2-7
v_call: TRBV19
d_call: -
clone_size: -
cdr3_aa: CASSGTGGHPNEQYF
cdr3_nt: TGTGCCAGTTCCGGAACGGGGGGCCATCCTAACGAGCAGTACTTC

j_call: TRBJ1-2
v_call: TRBV30
d_call: -
clone_size: -
cdr3_aa: CAWTGYYGYTF
cdr3_nt: TGTGCCTGGACAGGGTATTATGGCTACACCTTC

j_call: TRBJ1-1
v_call: TRBV2
d_call: -
clone_size: -
cdr3_aa: CASSPQGYTEAFF
cdr3_nt: TGTGCCAGCAGCCCCCAGGGTTACACTGAAGCTTTCTTT

j_call: TRBJ2-3
v_call: TRBV11-2
d_call: TRBD1
clone_size: -
cdr3_aa: CASITGETDTQYF
cdr3_nt: TGTGCCAGCATCACAGGGGAGACAGATACGCAGTATTTT

j_call: TRBJ1-1
v_call: TRBV20-1
d_call: -
clone_size: -
cdr3_aa: CSASWGETEAFF
cdr3_nt: TGCAGTGCTAGTTGGGGGGAAACTGAAGCTTTCTTT

j_call: TRBJ2-5
v_call: TRBV7-6
d_call: TRBD2
clone_size: -
cdr3_aa: CASRGSGAETQYF
cdr3_nt: TGTGCCAGCAGAGGTAGCGGGGCAGAGACCCAGTACTTC

j_call: TRBJ1-5
v_call: TRBV4-1
d_call: TRBD1
clone_size: -
cdr3_aa: CASSQQGAGQPQHF
cdr3_nt: TGCGCCAGCAGCCAGCAGGGGGCAGGCCAGCCCCAGCATTTT

j_call: TRBJ2-2
v_call: TRBV15
d_call: -
clone_size: once
cdr3_aa: CATSRDRAVNTGELFF
cdr3_nt: TGTGCCACCAGCAGAGACAGGGCGGTTAACACCGGGGAGCTGTTTTTT

j_call: TRBJ1-2
v_call: TRBV19
d_call: -
clone_size: -
cdr3_aa: CASSTSGQSYGYTF
cdr3_nt: TGTGCCAGTAGTACCTCAGGACAGAGCTATGGCTACACCTTC

j_call: TRBJ2-3
v_call: TRBV4-1
d_call: TRBD1
clone_size: -
cdr3_aa: CASSQDGTASTDTQYF
cdr3_nt: TGCGCCAGCAGCCAAGATGGGACAGCCAGCACAGATACGCAGTATTTT

j_call: TRBJ1-2
v_call: TRBV10-3
d_call: -
clone_size: -
cdr3_aa: CAISESTGGEDYTF
cdr3_nt: TGTGCCATCAGTGAGTCGACTGGGGGCGAGGACTACACCTTC

j_call: TRBJ1-5
v_call: TRBV5-5
d_call: -
clone_size: -
cdr3_aa: CASSLGVSNQPQHF
cdr3_nt: TGTGCCAGCAGCTTAGGGGTGAGCAATCAGCCCCAGCATTTT